Listed here is a single T cell receptor (beta chain). The CDR3 length is 15 residues. Trimming took off 3 bases at V and 1 base at J, with 12 bases between the two ends. Germline CDR1 ENHRY, CDR2 SYGVKD. Authors' methods: The authors estimated nucleated cell counts from reference gene primer amplification. TCRdb keeps only in-frame clones here, not all; method: immunoSEQ multiplex PCR. V and J calls and clone size are those listed in that table; D and trimming were worked out from the DNA. The sample yields 140,000 to 150,000 clones, roughly 88% seen once. These data originate in a study of blood T cell repertoires in COVID-19. Turning to the study itself: PBMCs, B-cell-depleted T cells, or T cells were the source of the cDNA or gDNA that made up the material.

V is TRBV10-3 and J is TRBJ2-5, with D unclear. The TCR sequence derives from a woman aged 60-70 years with COVID-19, enrolled during active disease. The sequencing input was peripheral blood. This chain's CDR3 is CAISDVGSIQETQYF. In nucleotides, the CDR3 is TGTGCCATCAGTGACGTGGGCAGTATCCAAGAGACCCAGTACTTC.